Presented here are 5 T cell receptor beta chains from one specimen sequenced in a study of T cell clonality in common variable immunodeficiency. Overall study results and limits: Common variable immunodeficiency TCR beta sequences reportedly had fewer deletions and N-nucleotide insertions.

Assay: immunoSEQ multiplex PCR; the TCRdb copy retains only in-frame clones and omits some. The specimen has 25,000 to 30,000 clones, none found just once. Their specific antigens are unknown. Material for sequencing was peripheral blood mononuclear cells. All receptors come from a human donor with common variable immunodeficiency.

In this sample, this clone turned up many times. The CDR3 is cut off 3 residues early in the read; its end comes from the germline J gene. The chain joins TRBV19 to TRBJ1-5, with D maybe TRBD1 (6 bases). The V gene lost 2 bases and the J gene lost 2 bases, with 13 bases spanning the gap. Germline values: CDR1 LNHDA, CDR2 SQIVND (reference sequence). This CDR3 spans 16 amino acids. The CDR3 protein is CASSISGQSGNQPQHF. Incomplete CDR3 DNA: TGTGCCAGTAGTATATCTGGACAGAGTGGCAATCAGCCC. The entire variable domain, with the rest obtained from reference TRBV19 and TRBJ1-5, is as follows: DGGITQSPKYLFRKEGQNVTLSCEQNLNHDAMYWYRQDPGQGLRLIYYSQIVNDFQKGDIAEGYSVSREKKESFPLTVTSAQKNPTAFYLCASSISGQSGNQPQHFGDGTRLSIL.

This clone was seen many times. The CDR3 end falls 3 residues outside the read, so it is completed with the germline J gene. The gene calls are TRBV20-1 and TRBJ1-2, with 10 bases aligning to TRBD1. The junction had 22 bases not matched to a gene; V was cut back by 6 bases and J by 6 bases. This CDR3 region has 18 residues. In germline, CDR1 is DFQATT, CDR2 SNEGSKA (reference sequence). CDR3 bases read: TGCAGTGCCGGGGGACAGGGGTCATTACAATCTCTGGGGGATGGC. Translation gives CSAGGQGSLQSLGDG. The full CDR3 protein reads CSAGGQGSLQSLGDGYTF.

Concerning this clone: The DNA ends 3 residues before the CDR3 does, and the rest of the CDR3 is filled in from the germline J gene. The chain recombines TRBV5-1 with TRBJ2-2; maybe TRBD1 (5 bases). Germline V gene data show CDR1 as SGHRS and CDR2 as YFSETQ. The CDR3 contains 15 residues. Trimming left V 4 bases short and J 0 bases short, with 10 bases between. The sequenced CDR3 bases are TGCGCCAGCAGCCAGGGCCTAGCGAACACCGGGGAG. Protein sequence: CASSQGLANTGE. The entire CDR3 is CASSQGLANTGELFF. Looking up the rest from reference TRBV5-1 and TRBJ2-2 gives the full variable domain: KAGVTQTPRYLIKTRGQQVTLSCSPISGHRSVSWYQQTPGQGLQFLFEYFSETQRNKGNFPGRFSGRQFSNSRSEMNVSTLELGDSALYLCASSQGLANTGELFFGEGSRLTVL.

A word on this clone: The missing CDR3 end, 3 residues past where the read stops, is filled in from the germline J gene. The rearrangement joins TRBV19 to TRBJ2-3; 7 bases agree with TRBD1. There are 14 residues in the CDR3. J gave up 1 base and V 7 bases, and 5 bases lay outside the gene matches. CDR1 and CDR2 (germline): LNHDA, SQIVND (reference sequence). This CDR3 reads CASTPTGGTDTQYF. Partial CDR3 DNA: TGTGCCAGTACTCCAACAGGGGGCACAGATACG. Variable domain in full (rest from reference TRBV19 and TRBJ2-3): DGGITQSPKYLFRKEGQNVTLSCEQNLNHDAMYWYRQDPGQGLRLIYYSQIVNDFQKGDIAEGYSVSREKKESFPLTVTSAQKNPTAFYLCASTPTGGTDTQYFGPGTRLTVL.

This clone was detected many times. Sequencing ends 3 residues short of the CDR3 end; the germline J gene provides the rest. V usage is TRBV19 and J usage is TRBJ2-7; D remains ambiguous. Per germline, CDR1 LNHDA and CDR2 SQIVND (reference sequence). V gave up 5 bases and J gave up 2 bases, with 4 bases separating them. The CDR3 consists of 11 residues. The sequenced CDR3 bases are TGTGCCAGTAGTGGCACCTACGAG. This encodes CASSGTYE. The full CDR3 protein reads CASSGTYEQYF.